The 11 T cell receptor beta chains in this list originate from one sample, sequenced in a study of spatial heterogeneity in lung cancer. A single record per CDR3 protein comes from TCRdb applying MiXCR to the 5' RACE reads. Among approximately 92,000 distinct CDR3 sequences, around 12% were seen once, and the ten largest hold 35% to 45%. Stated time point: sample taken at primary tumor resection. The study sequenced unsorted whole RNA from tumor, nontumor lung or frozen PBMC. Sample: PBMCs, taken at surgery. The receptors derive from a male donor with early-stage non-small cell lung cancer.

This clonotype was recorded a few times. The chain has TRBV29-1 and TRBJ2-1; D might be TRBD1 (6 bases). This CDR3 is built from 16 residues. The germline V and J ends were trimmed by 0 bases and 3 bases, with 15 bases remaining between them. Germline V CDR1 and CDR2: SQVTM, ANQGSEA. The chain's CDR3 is CSVEEDQVGHYNEQFF. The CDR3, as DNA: TGCAGCGTTGAAGAGGACCAAGTGGGACACTACAATGAGCAGTTCTTC.

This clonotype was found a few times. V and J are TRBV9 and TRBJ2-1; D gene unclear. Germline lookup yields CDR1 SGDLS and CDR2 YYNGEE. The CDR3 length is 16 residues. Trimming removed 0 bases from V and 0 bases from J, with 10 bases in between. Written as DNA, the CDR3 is TGTGCCAGCAGCGTAGCCGGAATGAGCTCCTACAATGAGCAGTTCTTC. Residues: CASSVAGMSSYNEQFF.

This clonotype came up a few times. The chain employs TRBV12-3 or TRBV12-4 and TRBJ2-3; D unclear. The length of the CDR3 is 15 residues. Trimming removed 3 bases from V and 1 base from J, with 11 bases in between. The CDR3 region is CASSLGLVGTDTQYF. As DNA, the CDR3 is TGTGCCAGCAGTTTGGGTCTAGTCGGCACAGATACGCAGTATTTT.

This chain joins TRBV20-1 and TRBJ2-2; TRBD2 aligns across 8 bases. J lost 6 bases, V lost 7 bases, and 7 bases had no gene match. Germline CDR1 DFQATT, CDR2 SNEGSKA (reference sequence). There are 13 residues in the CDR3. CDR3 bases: TGCAGTGTCGAGCGGCGGGAGGCCGGGGAGCTGTTTTTT. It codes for CSVERREAGELFF.

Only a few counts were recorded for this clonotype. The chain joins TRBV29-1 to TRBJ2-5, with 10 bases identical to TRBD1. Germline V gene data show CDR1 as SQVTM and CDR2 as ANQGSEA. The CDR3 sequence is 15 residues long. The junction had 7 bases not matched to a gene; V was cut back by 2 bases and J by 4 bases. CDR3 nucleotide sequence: TGCAGCGTTGAACGGGACAGGGGACGGGGAGAGACCCAGTACTTC. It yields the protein CSVERDRGRGETQYF.

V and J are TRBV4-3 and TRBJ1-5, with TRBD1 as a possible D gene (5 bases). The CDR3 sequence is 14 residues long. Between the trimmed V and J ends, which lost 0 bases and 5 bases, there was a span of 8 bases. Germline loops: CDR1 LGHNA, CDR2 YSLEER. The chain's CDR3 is CASSQDSGYQPQHF. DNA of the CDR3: TGCGCCAGCAGCCAAGATTCAGGGTATCAGCCCCAGCATTTT.

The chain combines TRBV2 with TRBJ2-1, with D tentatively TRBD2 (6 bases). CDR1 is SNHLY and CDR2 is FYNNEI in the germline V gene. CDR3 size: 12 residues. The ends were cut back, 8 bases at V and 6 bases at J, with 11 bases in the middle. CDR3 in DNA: TGTGCCAGCCGTCTCGGGGGCAATGAGCAGTTCTTC. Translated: CASRLGGNEQFF.

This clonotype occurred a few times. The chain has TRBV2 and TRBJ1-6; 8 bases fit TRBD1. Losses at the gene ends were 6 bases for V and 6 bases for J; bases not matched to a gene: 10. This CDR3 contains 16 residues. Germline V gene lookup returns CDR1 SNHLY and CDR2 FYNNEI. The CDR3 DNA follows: TGTGCCAGCAGGTTGGACAGGGTGGCAATTAATTCACCCCTCCACTTT. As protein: CASRLDRVAINSPLHF.

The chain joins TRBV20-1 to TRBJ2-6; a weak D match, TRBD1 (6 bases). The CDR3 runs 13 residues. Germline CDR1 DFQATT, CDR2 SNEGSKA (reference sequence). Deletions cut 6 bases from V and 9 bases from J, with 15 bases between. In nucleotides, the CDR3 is TGCAGTGCCGAGACAGGAAGGGTCAACGTCCTGACTTTC. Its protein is CSAETGRVNVLTF.

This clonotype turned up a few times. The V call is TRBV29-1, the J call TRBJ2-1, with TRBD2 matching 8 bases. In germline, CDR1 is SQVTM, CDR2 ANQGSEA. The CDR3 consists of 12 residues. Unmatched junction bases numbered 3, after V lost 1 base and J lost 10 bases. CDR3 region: CSVEAGGLEQFF. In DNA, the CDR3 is TGCAGCGTTGAAGCGGGAGGGCTGGAGCAGTTCTTC.

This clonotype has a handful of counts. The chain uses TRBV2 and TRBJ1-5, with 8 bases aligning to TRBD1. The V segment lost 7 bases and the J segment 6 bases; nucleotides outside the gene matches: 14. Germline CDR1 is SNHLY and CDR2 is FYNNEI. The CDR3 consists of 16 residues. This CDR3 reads CASTLAQGEFAQPQHF. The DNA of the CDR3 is TGTGCCAGCACGTTGGCACAGGGGGAATTTGCTCAGCCCCAGCATTTT.